The clone carrying this TCR beta chain was counted a few times. These data originate in a study of cytomegalovirus exposure and HLA in healthy donors. The PCR ran on 60 Vbeta and 13 Jbeta primers. Profiled with immunoSEQ multiplex PCR; TCRdb holds only in-frame clones, not every one. Among about 130,000 clones, around 77% were seen once, and the ten largest hold around 1.2%. The CDR3 extends over 13 amino acids. The V end was cut by 4 bases, the J end by 7 bases, with 11 bases between. The germline gives CDR1 SGHRS, CDR2 YFSETQ. The sequence was obtained from a man in his fifties in good health and CMV-seronegative. V usage is TRBV5-1 and J usage is TRBJ2-2; a possible D gene is TRBD1 (6 bases). Sequenced input: PBMCs. CDR3 bases: TGCGCCAGCAGCCTAGGACAGAACGGGGAGCTGTTTTTT. It is translated as CASSLGQNGELFF.